These T cell receptor beta chains were read from a single sample in a study of Ad26.COV2.S vaccination and SARS-CoV-2 variants. Profiled with immunoSEQ multiplex PCR; TCRdb holds only in-frame clones, not every one. The data contain roughly 320,000 clones, around four fifths of them singletons. Sequenced here: peripheral blood, sampled in a trial of Ad26.COV2.S vaccine versus placebo. These receptor sequences come from a person between 18 and 59 years old who received the Ad26.COV2.S COVID-19 vaccine or a placebo. Each CDR3 is given with its conserved first and last residue. The order of the fields is CDR3 protein, CDR3 DNA, D gene, V gene, clone size, J gene. A D gene is named only where the DNA matches it firmly. A row's size may be missing; if present it is once, few, many or a size class.

CDR3aa: CASSPNGQGSPQHF
CDR3nt: TGTGCCAGCAGCCCGAACGGACAGGGTTCGCCCCAGCATTTT
d_gene: TRBD1
v_gene: TRBV4-2
abundance: -
j_gene: TRBJ1-5

CDR3aa: CASSLASWAPNEKLFF
CDR3nt: TGTGCCAGCAGCTTAGCGTCATGGGCACCTAATGAAAAACTGTTTTTT
d_gene: -
v_gene: TRBV7-8
abundance: few
j_gene: TRBJ1-4

CDR3aa: CASSQASGLSGANVLTF
CDR3nt: TGTGCCAGCAGCCAAGCGTCCGGGCTCTCTGGGGCCAACGTCCTGACTTTC
d_gene: -
v_gene: TRBV3-1/TRBV3-2
abundance: -
j_gene: TRBJ2-6

CDR3aa: CASSEGRGAQNYGYTF
CDR3nt: TGTGCCAGCAGTGAAGGAAGGGGTGCCCAGAACTATGGCTACACCTTC
d_gene: -
v_gene: TRBV2
abundance: -
j_gene: TRBJ1-2

CDR3aa: CASSLTGGVFPGELFF
CDR3nt: TGTGCCAGCAGCTTAACCGGGGGGGTCTTCCCCGGGGAGCTGTTTTTT
d_gene: TRBD2
v_gene: TRBV11-2
abundance: -
j_gene: TRBJ2-2

CDR3aa: CASSLVGNYYEQYF
CDR3nt: TGTGCCAGCAGCTTAGTAGGGAACTACTACGAGCAGTACTTC
d_gene: -
v_gene: TRBV7-9
abundance: few
j_gene: TRBJ2-7

CDR3aa: CASSLGQSTEAFF
CDR3nt: TGTGCCAGCAGCTTAGGACAGTCCACTGAAGCTTTCTTT
d_gene: -
v_gene: TRBV7-8
abundance: -
j_gene: TRBJ1-1

CDR3aa: CASSTGQGAGVWYF
CDR3nt: TGTGCCAGCAGTACCGGACAGGGGGCCGGGGTATGGTACTTC
d_gene: TRBD1
v_gene: TRBV28
abundance: -
j_gene: TRBJ2-4

CDR3aa: CASSDNYTDTQYF
CDR3nt: TGCGCCAGCAGTGACAACTACACAGATACGCAGTATTTT
d_gene: -
v_gene: TRBV10-2
abundance: -
j_gene: TRBJ2-3

CDR3aa: CASSGQPNQPQHF
CDR3nt: TGTGCCAGCTCGGGACAGCCCAATCAGCCCCAGCATTTT
d_gene: TRBD1
v_gene: TRBV6-5
abundance: -
j_gene: TRBJ1-5

CDR3aa: CASSHRVTGELFF
CDR3nt: TGTGCCAGTAGTCACAGGGTCACCGGGGAGCTGTTTTTT
d_gene: -
v_gene: TRBV19
abundance: once
j_gene: TRBJ2-2

CDR3aa: CAWSGFGGGSFANTGELFF
CDR3nt: TGTGCCTGGAGTGGGTTTGGCGGGGGGTCGTTCGCGAACACCGGGGAGCTGTTTTTT
d_gene: TRBD2
v_gene: TRBV30
abundance: few
j_gene: TRBJ2-2

CDR3aa: CASSQDWSRTGANVLTF
CDR3nt: TGTGCCAGCAGCCAAGATTGGTCGCGGACTGGGGCCAACGTCCTGACTTTC
d_gene: -
v_gene: TRBV4-2
abundance: -
j_gene: TRBJ2-6

CDR3aa: CASSPRDRGGHEQYF
CDR3nt: TGTGCCAGCAGCCCCCGGGACAGGGGAGGCCACGAGCAGTACTTC
d_gene: TRBD1
v_gene: TRBV7-3
abundance: -
j_gene: TRBJ2-7

CDR3aa: CASSLDRGQGGNTIYF
CDR3nt: TGTGCCAGCAGCTTAGACAGGGGGCAGGGAGGAAACACCATATATTTT
d_gene: TRBD1
v_gene: TRBV7-3
abundance: once
j_gene: TRBJ1-3

CDR3aa: CASSEFSGGAGNEQFF
CDR3nt: TGTGCCAGCAGCGAGTTTAGCGGGGGGGCTGGCAATGAGCAGTTCTTC
d_gene: TRBD2
v_gene: TRBV11-2
abundance: -
j_gene: TRBJ2-1

CDR3aa: CASSPDWLDFPLGSYEQYF
CDR3nt: TGTGCCAGCAGCCCCGATTGGTTGGATTTTCCATTAGGGTCCTACGAGCAGTACTTC
d_gene: -
v_gene: TRBV11-3
abundance: -
j_gene: TRBJ2-7

CDR3aa: CASSETGLAGVDTQYF
CDR3nt: TGCGCCAGCAGTGAAACCGGACTAGCGGGGGTAGATACGCAGTATTTT
d_gene: TRBD2
v_gene: TRBV10-2
abundance: -
j_gene: TRBJ2-3

CDR3aa: CASSWGVSGANVLTF
CDR3nt: TGTGCCAGCAGCTGGGGGGTCTCTGGGGCCAACGTCCTGACTTTC
d_gene: -
v_gene: TRBV5-6
abundance: -
j_gene: TRBJ2-6

CDR3aa: CASTNPGQVYGYTF
CDR3nt: TGTGCCAGTACCAATCCGGGACAGGTCTATGGCTACACCTTC
d_gene: TRBD1
v_gene: TRBV19
abundance: -
j_gene: TRBJ1-2

CDR3aa: CASSARGQETDTQYF
CDR3nt: TGTGCCAGCAGCGCAAGGGGACAGGAGACAGATACGCAGTATTTT
d_gene: TRBD1
v_gene: TRBV9
abundance: -
j_gene: TRBJ2-3

CDR3aa: CASRPSGADTQYF
CDR3nt: TGTGCCAGCAGACCCTCAGGGGCAGATACGCAGTATTTT
d_gene: -
v_gene: TRBV6-5
abundance: -
j_gene: TRBJ2-3

CDR3aa: CASSLRETQYF
CDR3nt: TGTGCCAGCAGCTTGAGAGAGACCCAGTACTTC
d_gene: -
v_gene: TRBV11-2
abundance: -
j_gene: TRBJ2-5

CDR3aa: CASSSDYYNEQFF
CDR3nt: TGTGCCAGCAGTTCCGACTACTACAATGAGCAGTTCTTC
d_gene: -
v_gene: TRBV6-5
abundance: -
j_gene: TRBJ2-1

CDR3aa: CASSSMNTEAFF
CDR3nt: TGTGCCAGCAGTTCGATGAACACTGAAGCTTTCTTT
d_gene: -
v_gene: TRBV12-3/TRBV12-4
abundance: -
j_gene: TRBJ1-1

CDR3aa: CASALVEGRRRYGYTF
CDR3nt: TGTGCCAGCGCGCTCGTTGAGGGGCGTCGGCGCTATGGCTACACCTTC
d_gene: -
v_gene: TRBV28
abundance: once
j_gene: TRBJ1-2

CDR3aa: CASSLSQSTDTQYF
CDR3nt: TGCGCCAGCAGCTTGTCCCAAAGCACAGATACGCAGTATTTT
d_gene: -
v_gene: TRBV5-1
abundance: -
j_gene: TRBJ2-3

CDR3aa: CAWGGSQGEGFNYGYTF
CDR3nt: TGTGCCTGGGGGGGAAGTCAGGGTGAGGGGTTTAACTATGGCTACACCTTC
d_gene: -
v_gene: TRBV30
abundance: once
j_gene: TRBJ1-2

CDR3aa: CASSYSRGTTDTQYF
CDR3nt: TGTGCCAGCAGTTACTCGAGGGGGACCACAGATACGCAGTATTTT
d_gene: -
v_gene: TRBV6-6
abundance: -
j_gene: TRBJ2-3